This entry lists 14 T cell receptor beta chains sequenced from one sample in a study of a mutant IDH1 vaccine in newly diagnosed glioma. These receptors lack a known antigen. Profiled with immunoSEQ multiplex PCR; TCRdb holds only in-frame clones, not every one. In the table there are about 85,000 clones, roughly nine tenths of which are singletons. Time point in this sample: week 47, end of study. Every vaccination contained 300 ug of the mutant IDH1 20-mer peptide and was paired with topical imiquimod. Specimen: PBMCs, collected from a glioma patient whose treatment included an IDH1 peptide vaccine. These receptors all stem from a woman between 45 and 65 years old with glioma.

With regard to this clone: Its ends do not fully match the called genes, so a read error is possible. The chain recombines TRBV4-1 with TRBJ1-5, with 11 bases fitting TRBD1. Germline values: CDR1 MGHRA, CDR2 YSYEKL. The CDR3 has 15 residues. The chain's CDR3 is CASSRDRGYNQPQHF. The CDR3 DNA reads TGCGCCAGTAGCCGGGACAGGGGGTACAATCAGCCCCAGCATTTT.

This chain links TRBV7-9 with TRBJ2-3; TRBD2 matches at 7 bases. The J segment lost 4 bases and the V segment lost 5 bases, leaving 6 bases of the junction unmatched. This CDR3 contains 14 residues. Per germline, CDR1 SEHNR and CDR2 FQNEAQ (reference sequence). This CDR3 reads CASSHERDADTQYF. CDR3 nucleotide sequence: TGTGCCAGCAGCCACGAGCGGGATGCAGATACGCAGTATTTT. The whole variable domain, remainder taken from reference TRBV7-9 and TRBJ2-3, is DTGVSQNPRHKITKRGQNVTFRCDPISEHNRLYWYRQTLGQGPEFLTYFQNEAQLEKSRLLSDRFSAERPKGSFSTLEIQRTEQGDSAMYLCASSHERDADTQYFGPGTRLTVL.

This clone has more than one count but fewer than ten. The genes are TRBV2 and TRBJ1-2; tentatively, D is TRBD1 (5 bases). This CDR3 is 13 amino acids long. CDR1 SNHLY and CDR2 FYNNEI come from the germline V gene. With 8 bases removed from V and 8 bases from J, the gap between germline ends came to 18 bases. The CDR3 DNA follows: TGTGCCAGCGCTGAGGACCGATCAGGGGGCTACACCTTC. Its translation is CASAEDRSGGYTF. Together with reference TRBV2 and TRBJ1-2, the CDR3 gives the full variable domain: EPEVTQTPSHQVTQMGQEVILRCVPISNHLYFYWYRQILGQKVEFLVSFYNNEISEKSEIFDDQFSVERPDGSNFTLKIRSTKLEDSAMYFCASAEDRSGGYTFGSGTRLTVV.

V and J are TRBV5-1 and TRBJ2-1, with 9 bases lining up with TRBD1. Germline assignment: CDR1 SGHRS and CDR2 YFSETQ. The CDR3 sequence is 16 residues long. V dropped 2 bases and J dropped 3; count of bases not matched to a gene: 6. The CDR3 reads CASSFSRDRDYNEQFF. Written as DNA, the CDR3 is TGCGCCAGCAGCTTTTCCCGGGACAGGGACTACAATGAGCAGTTCTTC.

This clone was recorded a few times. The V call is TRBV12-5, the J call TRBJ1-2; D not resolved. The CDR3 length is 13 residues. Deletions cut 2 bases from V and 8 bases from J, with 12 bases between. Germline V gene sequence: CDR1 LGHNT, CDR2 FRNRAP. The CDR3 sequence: CASGLSRPGGYTF. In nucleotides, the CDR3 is TGTGCTAGTGGTTTGTCCAGACCGGGAGGCTACACCTTC.

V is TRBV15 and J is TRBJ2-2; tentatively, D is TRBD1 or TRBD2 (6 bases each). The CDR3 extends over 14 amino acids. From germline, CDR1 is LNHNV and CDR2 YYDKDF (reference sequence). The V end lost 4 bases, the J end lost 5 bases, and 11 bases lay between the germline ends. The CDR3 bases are TGTGCCACCAGCACTACAGGGAGGACCGGGGAGCTGTTTTTT. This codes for CATSTTGRTGELFF.

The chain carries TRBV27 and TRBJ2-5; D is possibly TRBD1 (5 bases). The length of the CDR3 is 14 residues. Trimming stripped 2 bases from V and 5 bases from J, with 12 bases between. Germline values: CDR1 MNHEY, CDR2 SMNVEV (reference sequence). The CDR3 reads CASSLSGAYETQYF. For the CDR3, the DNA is TGTGCCAGCAGTTTAAGTGGGGCGTATGAGACCCAGTACTTC.

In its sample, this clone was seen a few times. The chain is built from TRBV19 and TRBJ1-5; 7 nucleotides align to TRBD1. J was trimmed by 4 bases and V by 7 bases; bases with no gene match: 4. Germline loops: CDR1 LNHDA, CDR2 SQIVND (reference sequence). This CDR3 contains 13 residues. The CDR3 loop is CASKDRPNQPQHF. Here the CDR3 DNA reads TGTGCCAGTAAGGACAGGCCAAATCAGCCCCAGCATTTT.

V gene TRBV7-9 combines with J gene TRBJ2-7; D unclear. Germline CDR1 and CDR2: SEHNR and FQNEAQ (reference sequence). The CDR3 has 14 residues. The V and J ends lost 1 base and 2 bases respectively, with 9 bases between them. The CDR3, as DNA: TGTGCCAGCAGCTTAGAAGGCAGCCCCTACGAGCAGTACTTC. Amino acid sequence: CASSLEGSPYEQYF. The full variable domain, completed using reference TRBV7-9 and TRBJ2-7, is DTGVSQNPRHKITKRGQNVTFRCDPISEHNRLYWYRQTLGQGPEFLTYFQNEAQLEKSRLLSDRFSAERPKGSFSTLEIQRTEQGDSAMYLCASSLEGSPYEQYFGPGTRLTVT.

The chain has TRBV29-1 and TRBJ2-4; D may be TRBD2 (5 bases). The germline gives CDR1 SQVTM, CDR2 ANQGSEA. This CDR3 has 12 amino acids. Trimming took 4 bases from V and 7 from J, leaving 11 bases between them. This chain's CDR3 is CSVGPLGNIQYF. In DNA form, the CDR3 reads TGCAGCGTTGGGCCACTAGGGAACATTCAGTACTTC. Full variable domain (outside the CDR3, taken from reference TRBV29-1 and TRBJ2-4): SAVISQKPSRDICQRGTSLTIQCQVDSQVTMMFWYRQQPGQSLTLIATANQGSEATYESGFVIDKFPISRPNLTFSTLTVSNMSPEDSSIYLCSVGPLGNIQYFGAGTRLSVL.

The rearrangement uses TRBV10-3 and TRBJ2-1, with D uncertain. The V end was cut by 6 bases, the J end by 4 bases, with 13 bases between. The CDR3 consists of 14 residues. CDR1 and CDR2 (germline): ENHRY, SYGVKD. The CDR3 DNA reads TGTGCCATCAGGGGCGAGTTAGAATACAATGAGCAGTTCTTC. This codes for CAIRGELEYNEQFF.

The CDR3 bases are TGTGCCAGCACCGCGCTAGGAGCGAGGGGAGAGACCCAGTACTTC. The encoded protein is CASTALGARGETQYF. J is TRBJ2-5 and V is TRBV7-2, with D possibly called TRBD1 or TRBD2 (5 bases each). This CDR3 has 15 residues. The V gene lost 7 bases and the J gene lost 4 bases, with 19 bases spanning the gap. Germline CDR1 reads SGHTA; CDR2 reads FQGNSA.

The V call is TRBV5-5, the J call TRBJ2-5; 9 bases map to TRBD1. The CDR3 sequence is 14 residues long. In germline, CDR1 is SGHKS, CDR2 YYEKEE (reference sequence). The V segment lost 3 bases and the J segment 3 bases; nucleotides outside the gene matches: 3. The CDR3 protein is CASSSTGGEETQYF. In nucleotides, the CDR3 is TGTGCCAGCAGCTCCACAGGGGGCGAAGAGACCCAGTACTTC.

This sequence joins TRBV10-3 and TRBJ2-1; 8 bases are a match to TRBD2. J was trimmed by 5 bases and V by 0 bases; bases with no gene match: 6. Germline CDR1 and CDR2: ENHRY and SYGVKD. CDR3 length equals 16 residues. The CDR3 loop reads CAISESWLAGNNEQFF. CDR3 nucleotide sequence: TGTGCCATCAGTGAGTCATGGCTAGCGGGTAACAATGAGCAGTTCTTC.